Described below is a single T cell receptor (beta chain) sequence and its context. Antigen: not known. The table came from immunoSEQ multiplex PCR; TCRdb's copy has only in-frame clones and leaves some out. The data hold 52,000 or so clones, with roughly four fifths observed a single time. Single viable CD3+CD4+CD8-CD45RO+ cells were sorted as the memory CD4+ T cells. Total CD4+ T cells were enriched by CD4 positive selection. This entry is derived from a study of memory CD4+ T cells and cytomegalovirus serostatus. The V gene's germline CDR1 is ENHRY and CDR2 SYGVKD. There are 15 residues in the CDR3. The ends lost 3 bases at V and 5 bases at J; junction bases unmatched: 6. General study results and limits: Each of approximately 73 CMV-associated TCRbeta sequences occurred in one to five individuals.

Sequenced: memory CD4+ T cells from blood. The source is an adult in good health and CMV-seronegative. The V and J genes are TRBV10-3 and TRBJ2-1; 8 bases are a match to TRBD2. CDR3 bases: TGTGCCATCAGTGATACCCCGGGACTAGACAATGAGCAGTTCTTC. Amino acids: CAISDTPGLDNEQFF.